The rows below give T cell receptor beta chains drawn from one sample of a study of blood T cell repertoires in COVID-19. Profiling relied on immunoSEQ multiplex PCR, and the TCRdb table lists in-frame clones only, not all of them. The table records 95,000 to 100,000 clones, 85% of them present only once. The sequenced sample consisted of peripheral blood. All receptors come from a woman in her 70s with active or convalescent COVID-19. The CDR3 runs from the conserved cysteine through the conserved F or W. A D gene is named only where the DNA matches it firmly. Size tells how often a clone was seen (once, few, many) or the class of an expanded clone, and some rows leave it out.

cdr3_aa | cdr3_nt | j_call | clone_size | d_call | v_call
CASSPGRDRVDTEAFF | TGTGCCAGTAGTCCGGGAAGGGACAGGGTGGACACTGAAGCTTTCTTT | TRBJ1-1 | once | TRBD1 | TRBV19
CAWSVGGTGSSYNEQFF | TGTGCCTGGAGTGTAGGGGGCACAGGGAGCTCCTACAATGAGCAGTTCTTC | TRBJ2-1 | once | TRBD1 | TRBV30
CASSSTTYSYEQYF | TGTGCCAGCAGCTCTACGACATACTCCTACGAGCAGTACTTC | TRBJ2-7 | - | - | TRBV7-2
CASSVEPDYEKLFF | TGTGCCAGCAGCGTAGAACCGGACTATGAAAAACTGTTTTTT | TRBJ1-4 | - | - | TRBV9
CASSKLGQGAGELFF | TGTGCCAGCAGTAAGTTGGGACAGGGGGCCGGGGAGCTGTTTTTT | TRBJ2-2 | - | TRBD1 | TRBV6-5
CASSRVGSPAGGYTF | TGTGCCAGCAGCCGCGTGGGCTCCCCGGCGGGAGGCTACACCTTC | TRBJ1-2 | once | - | TRBV3-1/TRBV3-2
CATLQGNKNIQYF | TGTGCCACCCTGCAGGGTAACAAAAACATTCAGTACTTC | TRBJ2-4 | - | - | TRBV6-5
CASSPRKGDTEAFF | TGTGCCAGCTCACCACGGAAGGGAGACACTGAAGCTTTCTTT | TRBJ1-1 | - | - | TRBV18
CASSPQPGGVSPLHF | TGTGCCAGCAGCCCACAACCGGGTGGAGTTTCACCCCTCCACTTT | TRBJ1-6 | - | - | TRBV9
CATSRDLAGQGNNEQFF | TGTGCCACCAGCAGAGATCTCGCGGGACAGGGGAACAATGAGCAGTTCTTC | TRBJ2-1 | - | TRBD1 | TRBV15
CATSDPTSGSNTGELFF | TGTGCCACCAGTGACCCAACTAGCGGGTCGAACACCGGGGAGCTGTTTTTT | TRBJ2-2 | - | TRBD2 | TRBV24-1
CASSTTGRYTF | TGTGCCAGTAGTACTACAGGGCGCTACACCTTC | TRBJ1-2 | - | - | TRBV19
CASSKDWESYTF | TGTGCCAGCAGCAAGGACTGGGAAAGCTACACCTTC | TRBJ1-2 | - | - | TRBV21-1
CASSLRQSSNQPQHF | TGTGCCAGCAGTCTCCGACAGAGTAGCAATCAGCCCCAGCATTTT | TRBJ1-5 | - | - | TRBV28
CASSKGRQGEGTGGYYGYTF | TGTGCCAGCAGCAAAGGGAGACAGGGCGAAGGGACAGGGGGCTACTATGGCTACACCTTC | TRBJ1-2 | - | - | TRBV21-1
CASSSRTGQNTEAFF | TGTGCCAGCAGCTCAAGGACAGGCCAGAACACTGAAGCTTTCTTT | TRBJ1-1 | - | TRBD1 | TRBV11-2
CASSYGGAIETQYF | TGCGCCAGCAGCTACGGGGGGGCCATCGAGACCCAGTACTTC | TRBJ2-5 | - | TRBD2 | TRBV5-1
CASRDLRNTEAFF | TGTGCCAGCAGGGACTTGAGGAACACTGAAGCTTTCTTT | TRBJ1-1 | - | - | TRBV6-5
CASDRGLNTGELFF | TGTGCCAGCGACAGGGGGCTGAACACCGGGGAGCTGTTTTTT | TRBJ2-2 | - | TRBD1 | TRBV2
CASSLVGRQGNTEAFF | TGTGCCAGCAGCTTGGTTGGGAGGCAGGGTAACACTGAAGCTTTCTTT | TRBJ1-1 | - | - | TRBV5-4
CASSNPFLIAGDTQYF | TGTGCCAGTAGTAACCCCTTTTTGATAGCGGGAGATACGCAGTATTTT | TRBJ2-3 | once | TRBD2 | TRBV19
CASSFGKDTQYF | TGTGCCAGCAGCTTCGGTAAAGATACGCAGTATTTT | TRBJ2-3 | few | - | TRBV11-2
CSVMDRGSLEQYF | TGCAGCGTTATGGACAGGGGCTCCCTCGAGCAGTACTTC | TRBJ2-7 | - | TRBD1 | TRBV29-1
CASSGDREYEQYF | TGTGCCAGCAGCGGTGACAGGGAATACGAGCAGTACTTC | TRBJ2-7 | - | TRBD1 | TRBV7-2
CASSSDMNYEQYF | TGCGCCAGCAGCTCCGACATGAACTACGAGCAGTACTTC | TRBJ2-7 | - | - | TRBV4-3
CASRDIPGSYEQYF | TGTGCCAGTAGGGACATCCCCGGCTCCTACGAGCAGTACTTC | TRBJ2-7 | once | - | TRBV19
CASSPTGWQNTEAFF | TGTGCCAGCAGCCCAACGGGGTGGCAGAACACTGAAGCTTTCTTT | TRBJ1-1 | few | - | TRBV11-2
CASSYSGVDEQFF | TGTGCCAGCAGCTACTCCGGAGTAGATGAGCAGTTCTTC | TRBJ2-1 | - | - | TRBV7-8
CASSLEALAGGLETQYF | TGTGCCAGCAGCTTAGAGGCACTAGCGGGGGGCCTGGAGACCCAGTACTTC | TRBJ2-5 | - | TRBD2 | TRBV11-2